Listed here are 4 T cell receptor beta chains from one sample, sequenced in a study of OX40 agonist ivuxolimab in advanced cancers. Measured with immunoSEQ multiplex PCR; TCRdb has only the in-frame clones, and not every one. The data hold more than 50,000 clones, with 65% to 90% observed a single time. This sample comprised CD4+ or CD8+ T cells sorted from blood, obtained in a trial of the OX40 agonist ivuxolimab. The source of these receptors is an adult with an advanced solid tumor such as melanoma, head and neck, liver or kidney cancer.

The chain carries TRBV18 and TRBJ1-5; no clear D gene. CDR3 size: 13 residues. V gave up 4 bases and J gave up 0 bases, with 4 bases separating them. Looked up from germline, CDR1 is KGHSH and CDR2 is LQKENI. The CDR3 DNA follows: TGTGCCAGCTCACTCGGTAGCAATCAGCCCCAGCATTTT. This translates into CASSLGSNQPQHF.

This clone was picked up one time. The V and J genes are TRBV5-1 and TRBJ2-2, with D perhaps TRBD1 (5 bases). CDR3 length: 15 residues. V was pared by 4 bases and J by 1 base, with 11 bases between. Germline-derived CDR1 and CDR2 are SGHRS and YFSETQ. The CDR3 DNA reads TGCGCCAGCAGCCCGACCGGACAGAACACCGGGGAGCTGTTTTTT. Its protein is CASSPTGQNTGELFF.

The chain employs TRBV29-1 and TRBJ2-1, with D possibly called TRBD1 or TRBD2 (5 bases each). The ends were cut back, 6 bases at V and 8 bases at J, with 20 bases in the middle. The CDR3 has 14 residues. Germline V gene data show CDR1 as SQVTM and CDR2 as ANQGSEA. The CDR3 nucleotides are TGCAGCGTACGAAGGGCCCAGGGAGTCGATGAGCAGTTCTTC. Protein sequence: CSVRRAQGVDEQFF.

This chain joins TRBV5-8 and TRBJ1-1; D is unclear. The CDR3 sequence is 12 residues long. Trimming took off 4 bases at V and 4 bases at J, with 8 bases between the two ends. Germline V gives CDR1 SGHTS, CDR2 YDEGEE. The CDR3 coding sequence is TGTGCCAGCAGCCGGGAGGGCACTGAAGCTTTCTTT. It codes for CASSREGTEAFF.